Listed below are T cell receptor beta chains from one sample, sequenced in a study of T-cell reconstitution after alpha-beta-depleted transplantation in children. TCRdb independently ran MiXCR on the PCR reads; one entry per CDR3 protein. Of about 640,000 distinct CDR3 sequences listed, over 10% are singletons. This sample comprised PBMCs, mostly from graft donor cells, obtained 360 days after TCRalphabeta/CD19-depleted stem cell transplant. These TCRs come from a male patient younger than 18 who had a stem cell transplant for acute myeloid leukemia, so the T cells may come from the graft donor. The CDR3 runs from the conserved cysteine through the conserved F or W. The D gene is left open where the match is weak. Expanded clones are given a class, and other clones once, few, many or no size at all.

j_call clone_size cdr3_length d_call v_call cdr3_nt cdr3_aa
TRBJ2-4 . 16 . TRBV12-3/TRBV12-4 TGTGCCAGCAGCCCCGGGACTGTAATAGCCAAAAACATTCAGTACTTC CASSPGTVIAKNIQYF
TRBJ2-1 . 16 . TRBV4-3 TGCGCCAGCAGCCAAGTGGGCGGGGAGTACTACAATGAGCAGTTCTTC CASSQVGGEYYNEQFF
TRBJ2-4 many 18 TRBD2 TRBV4-2 TGTGCCAGCAGCCAAGATCGGACTAGCGGGCTAGCTAAAAACATTCAGTACTTC CASSQDRTSGLAKNIQYF
TRBJ1-5 few 14 TRBD1 TRBV30 TGTGCCTGGAGTGCGGACAGGGGATATCAGCCCCAGCATTTT CAWSADRGYQPQHF
TRBJ1-1 few 15 . TRBV5-4 TGTGCCAGCAGCTTGTTTAGTGGGGCCGCCACTGAAGCTTTCTTT CASSLFSGAATEAFF
TRBJ2-7 few 14 . TRBV4-2 TGTGCCAGCAGCCAACGTTTTCCTACCTACGAGCAGTACTTC CASSQRFPTYEQYF
TRBJ2-1 . 16 TRBD2 TRBV5-4 TGTGCCAGCAGCTTGAAAGCGGGAGGGGCCTACAATGAGCAGTTCTTC CASSLKAGGAYNEQFF
TRBJ2-1 many 18 . TRBV5-1 TGCGCCAGCAGCTTGGTATCAGGACGGGGGAATATGGGCGATGAGCAGTTCTTC CASSLVSGRGNMGDEQFF
TRBJ1-5 few 16 . TRBV4-3 TGCGCCAGCAGCCAGGAGTGGGGCAGGGCTCGCCAGCCCCAGCATTTT CASSQEWGRARQPQHF
TRBJ1-2 few 16 . TRBV28 TGTGCCAGCAGTTTATCAATCCCGGGATTCGACTATGGCTACACCTTC CASSLSIPGFDYGYTF
TRBJ1-5 many 15 TRBD1 TRBV7-2 TGTGCCAGCAGCTTGAGCCCGGGACAGGGCGGAGCCCAGCATTTT CASSLSPGQGGAQHF
TRBJ1-5 few 13 . TRBV12-3/TRBV12-4 TGTGCCAGCAGTTCCAATTGGAATCAGCCCCAGCATTTT CASSSNWNQPQHF
TRBJ1-1 many 15 . TRBV5-1 TGCGCCAGCAGCTTGGGCGGGGCGGTGAACACTGAAGCTTTCTTT CASSLGGAVNTEAFF
TRBJ2-5 few 15 . TRBV15 TGTGCCACCAGCAGTCGAAGGGGCTCCTCAGGGACCCAGTACTTC CATSSRRGSSGTQYF
TRBJ2-7 many 15 TRBD2 TRBV7-6 TGTGCCAGCAGCTTAGCGGGAGGGCCCCCCTACGAGCAGTACTTC CASSLAGGPPYEQYF
TRBJ2-7 many 17 TRBD2 TRBV5-1 TGCGCCAGCAGCACTTGGACTAGCGGGAGGGCCGGCTACGAGCAGTACTTC CASSTWTSGRAGYEQYF
TRBJ2-5 many 14 . TRBV4-1 TGCGCCAGCAGCCAAACAGCGGAGCAAGAGACCCAGTACTTC CASSQTAEQETQYF
TRBJ1-5 . 16 . TRBV7-9 TGTGCCAGCAGCTCGGGACCCAGCAATAGCAATCAGCCCCAGCATTTT CASSSGPSNSNQPQHF
TRBJ2-3 many 16 . TRBV5-5 TGTGCCAGCAGCCCCCTGCGGGACTCCAGCACAGATACGCAGTATTTT CASSPLRDSSTDTQYF
TRBJ2-1 . 16 TRBD2 TRBV4-2 TGTGCCAGCAGCCAAGATAGAGCGGGAATATACAATGAGCAGTTCTTC CASSQDRAGIYNEQFF
TRBJ2-2 few 14 . TRBV4-3 TGCGCCAGCAGCAGGGCAGGAAACACCGGGGAGCTGTTTTTT CASSRAGNTGELFF
TRBJ2-3 many 13 TRBD2 TRBV18 TGTGCCAGCTCACAAGCGGGAGCAGATACGCAGTATTTT CASSQAGADTQYF
TRBJ2-7 many 12 . TRBV28 TGTGCCAGCAGTCTCCGGGTGTACGAGCAGTACTTC CASSLRVYEQYF
TRBJ2-2 many 16 . TRBV7-6 TGTGCCAGCAGCTTACGACAGTGGGGATTTGGCGGGGAGCTGTTTTTT CASSLRQWGFGGELFF
TRBJ2-2 . 15 TRBD2 TRBV12-3/TRBV12-4 TGTGCCAGCAGTTCGGGACTACGCAACACCGGGGAGCTGTTTTTT CASSSGLRNTGELFF
TRBJ1-2 . 15 TRBD1 TRBV12-3/TRBV12-4 TGTGCCAGCACCCCAGGGACAGGGGTAGGCTATGGCTACACCTTC CASTPGTGVGYGYTF
TRBJ2-7 . 14 TRBD1 TRBV4-2 TGTGCCAGCAGCCAAGCTCCAGGGGGCTACGAGCAGTACTTC CASSQAPGGYEQYF
TRBJ2-7 . 15 TRBD2 TRBV11-1 TGTGCCAGCAGCTTAGATTGGCGGGAGATAAACGAGCAGTACTTC CASSLDWREINEQYF
TRBJ2-3 . 15 . TRBV5-4 TGTGCCAGCAGCTTGGTTATGGATCGGCACGGGTCGCAGTATTTT CASSLVMDRHGSQYF
TRBJ1-4 many 13 TRBD1 TRBV20-1 TGCAGTGCAAGTAACGACAGGGGAGAAAAACTGTTTTTT CSASNDRGEKLFF
TRBJ2-1 . 15 TRBD2 TRBV6-2/TRBV6-3 TGTGCCAGCAGGTGGAGCGGGGGGGTTTACAATGAGCAGTTCTTC CASRWSGGVYNEQFF
TRBJ2-3 . 17 . TRBV28 TGTGCCAGCAGTTTCCCCAGGAGGAAGGGTCCCACAGATACGCAGTATTTT CASSFPRRKGPTDTQYF
TRBJ2-2 . 17 TRBD2 TRBV20-1 TGCAGTGCTAGAGACTGGGGACTAGCGGAGAACACCGGGGAGCTGTTTTTT CSARDWGLAENTGELFF
TRBJ2-3 . 18 . TRBV20-1 TGCAGTGCTAGAGGTTTCGGAACCGTTTTCGGGGCCACAGATACGCAGTATTTT CSARGFGTVFGATDTQYF
TRBJ1-5 many 15 . TRBV12-3/TRBV12-4 TGTGCCAGCAGTTTAGCGAGTGATAGCAATCAGCCCCAGCATTTT CASSLASDSNQPQHF
TRBJ2-1 many 11 . TRBV6-6 TGTGCCAGCAGTTACCAGGGTGAGCAGTTCTTC CASSYQGEQFF
TRBJ2-7 many 15 TRBD2 TRBV29-1 TGCAGCGTTACGGGAATAGCGGGAGGGCAGGGTGAGCAGTACTTC CSVTGIAGGQGEQYF
TRBJ2-7 . 18 TRBD2 TRBV20-1 TGCAGTGCTCCGGCTAGCGGGAGAGCATCGACGAGCTCCTACGAGCAGTACTTC CSAPASGRASTSSYEQYF
TRBJ2-6 few 21 TRBD2 TRBV18 TGTGCCAGCTCACCAAAAACCAGACTAGCGGGAGGGCCGGGTGGGGCCAACGTCCTGACTTTC CASSPKTRLAGGPGGANVLTF
TRBJ2-1 few 16 TRBD2 TRBV5-1 TGCGCCAGCAGCTTAATACTAGCGGGAGCGGGGGATGAGCAGTTCTTC CASSLILAGAGDEQFF
TRBJ2-1 many 15 TRBD2 TRBV20-1 TGCAGTGCCTCGACCGGGACTAGCGCTAACAATGAGCAGTTCTTC CSASTGTSANNEQFF
TRBJ2-3 many 17 TRBD2 TRBV3-1 TGTGCCAGCAGCCACCTGACTAGCGGGAGGGCCTCCCGGGAGCAGTATTTT CASSHLTSGRASREQYF
TRBJ2-7 many 11 . TRBV27 TGTGCCAGCAGTTTGGGGGCCGAGCAGTACTTC CASSLGAEQYF
TRBJ2-7 many 13 TRBD1 TRBV29-1 TGCAGCGCTCGACAGGGTGGGGGCTCCGAGCAGTACTTC CSARQGGGSEQYF
TRBJ2-7 few 11 . TRBV6-2/TRBV6-3 TGTGCCAGAGGACTTGCCTACGAGCAGTACTTC CARGLAYEQYF
TRBJ2-1 . 15 TRBD2 TRBV4-3 TGCGCCAGCAGCCGCCCGGGACTAGCAAGGAATGAGCAGTTCTTC CASSRPGLARNEQFF
TRBJ1-2 few 14 . TRBV9 TGTGCCAGCAGCGTAGGACGGGGAAACTATGGCTACACCTTC CASSVGRGNYGYTF
TRBJ2-4 . 15 . TRBV10-2 TGCGCCAGCAGTGAGTTGCTAAAATCTACCGACATTCAGTACTTC CASSELLKSTDIQYF